The source of this T cell receptor beta chain is a study of response to subunit inactivated influenza vaccine. This CDR3 has 16 residues. Germline lookup yields CDR1 SGHRS and CDR2 YFSETQ. Concerning this clonotype itself: Its antigen is currently unknown. The germline gene is not matched at one end of the junction; a read error may be the cause.

TCRdb recomputed calls from the RT-PCR reads with MiXCR, one row per CDR3 protein. The table shows about 780,000 distinct CDR3 sequences, with around 20% occurring only once. Study-level points and caveats: The authors offered the suggestion that each seasonal influenza vaccination recruits few new T cells.

Here the sequenced sample was PBMCs from blood, taken less than 6 days after vaccination. J is TRBJ2-1 and V is TRBV5-1; 7 bases line up with TRBD2. The clonotype comes from a middle-aged man who received an inactivated influenza vaccine. The CDR3 DNA sequence: TGCGCCAGCAGCTTGGTCGGCGGGAGCTCCTACAATGAGCAGTCATTC. Translating gives CASSLVGGSSYNEQSF.